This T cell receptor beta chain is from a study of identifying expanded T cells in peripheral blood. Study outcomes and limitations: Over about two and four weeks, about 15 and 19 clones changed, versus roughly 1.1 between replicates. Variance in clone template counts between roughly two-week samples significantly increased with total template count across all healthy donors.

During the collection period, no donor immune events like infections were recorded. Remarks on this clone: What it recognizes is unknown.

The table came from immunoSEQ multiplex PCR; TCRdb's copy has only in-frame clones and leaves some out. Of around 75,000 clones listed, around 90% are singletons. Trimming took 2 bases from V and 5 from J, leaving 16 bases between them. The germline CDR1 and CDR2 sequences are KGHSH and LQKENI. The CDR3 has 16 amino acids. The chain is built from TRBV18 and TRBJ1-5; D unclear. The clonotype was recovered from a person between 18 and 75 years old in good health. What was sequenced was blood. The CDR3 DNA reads TGTGCCAGCTCACCAAACGGTCGGGGAAACTATCAGCCCCAGCATTTT. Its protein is CASSPNGRGNYQPQHF.